These T cell receptor beta chains were read from a single sample in a study of blood T cell repertoires in COVID-19. Assay: immunoSEQ multiplex PCR; the TCRdb copy retains only in-frame clones and omits some. The repertoire holds more than 110,000 clones, with more than 60% as singletons. Input material: peripheral blood. Source of these receptors: an elderly man with acute or convalescent COVID-19. Each CDR3 is given with its conserved first and last residue. Each record gives: D gene, J gene, V gene, clone size, CDR3 length, CDR3 protein. A D gene is named only where the DNA matches it firmly. Clone size is shown for a subset of rows, as once, few, many or a class of expanded clone.

NA | TRBJ1-1 | TRBV5-6 | NA | 11 | CASSLGGLAFF
NA | TRBJ1-6 | TRBV6-6 | NA | 18 | CASSQRQGGMSYNSPLHF
TRBD1 | TRBJ1-1 | TRBV7-9 | NA | 15 | CASSSPGQGAVTAFF
TRBD2 | TRBJ2-3 | TRBV6-4 | NA | 15 | CASSEQGLASDTQYF
TRBD2 | TRBJ2-3 | TRBV11-2 | few | 14 | CASSLSGGTDTQYF
NA | TRBJ2-1 | TRBV6-1 | NA | 13 | CASSEALQYEQFF
NA | TRBJ2-1 | TRBV5-5 | NA | 13 | CASSLGRGYEQFF
NA | TRBJ1-6 | TRBV6-5 | NA | 12 | CASSYIGSPLHF
TRBD1 | TRBJ1-2 | TRBV28 | once | 14 | CASSLFQGGPLGTF
TRBD2 | TRBJ2-2 | TRBV11-2 | NA | 18 | CASSLVGRAGGLSGELFF
NA | TRBJ1-2 | TRBV28 | NA | 14 | CASSISGARGYYTF